This passage covers 4 T cell receptor beta chains from one sample sequenced in a study of blood T cell repertoires in COVID-19. Sequenced by immunoSEQ multiplex PCR; TCRdb stores in-frame clones only, minus some. The table includes fewer than 200,000 clones, more than 75% detected once. The sample taken for sequencing was PBMCs or T cells enriched from blood (not recorded which). The receptors come from a woman in her forties or fifties who had recovered from COVID-19.

The chain recombines TRBV5-1 with TRBJ2-5; D possibly corresponds to TRBD1 (6 bases). Germline V gene lookup returns CDR1 SGHRS and CDR2 YFSETQ. With 4 bases removed from V and 3 bases from J, the gap between germline ends came to 13 bases. The CDR3 consists of 14 residues. This CDR3 is CASSPTGGEETQYF. The CDR3 bases are TGCGCCAGCAGCCCCACTGGGGGCGAAGAGACCCAGTACTTC.

V gene TRBV19 combines with J gene TRBJ2-5; D is perhaps TRBD1 (6 bases). The CDR3 spans 15 residues. V dropped 6 bases and J dropped 3 bases, with 17 bases sitting between them. Germline values: CDR1 LNHDA, CDR2 SQIVND (reference sequence). The CDR3 loop reads CASSTQGTFKETQYF. DNA for the CDR3: TGTGCCAGTAGCACGCAAGGGACATTTAAAGAGACCCAGTACTTC. The variable domain in full, completed from reference TRBV19 and TRBJ2-5, reads DGGITQSPKYLFRKEGQNVTLSCEQNLNHDAMYWYRQDPGQGLRLIYYSQIVNDFQKGDIAEGYSVSREKKESFPLTVTSAQKNPTAFYLCASSTQGTFKETQYFGPGTRLLVL.

The rearrangement uses TRBV4-2 and TRBJ2-1; TRBD2 is a possible D gene (5 bases). This CDR3 has 16 residues. The V gene lost 1 base and the J gene lost 4 bases, with 14 bases spanning the gap. The germline V gene has CDR1 LGHNA and CDR2 YNFKEQ. CDR3 residues: CASSQAAERKYNEQFF. Here the CDR3 DNA reads TGTGCCAGCAGCCAAGCCGCCGAGCGGAAGTACAATGAGCAGTTCTTC.

This clone was seen once. The chain is built from TRBV6-5 and TRBJ2-7; D is unclear. The CDR3 extends over 12 amino acids. Germline V gives CDR1 MNHEY, CDR2 SVGAGI. Trimming shortened V by 7 bases and J by 6 bases, and 13 bases separated the two germline ends. CDR3: CASTLTSGEQYF. In DNA, the CDR3 is TGTGCCAGCACCCTTACGTCCGGCGAGCAGTACTTC.